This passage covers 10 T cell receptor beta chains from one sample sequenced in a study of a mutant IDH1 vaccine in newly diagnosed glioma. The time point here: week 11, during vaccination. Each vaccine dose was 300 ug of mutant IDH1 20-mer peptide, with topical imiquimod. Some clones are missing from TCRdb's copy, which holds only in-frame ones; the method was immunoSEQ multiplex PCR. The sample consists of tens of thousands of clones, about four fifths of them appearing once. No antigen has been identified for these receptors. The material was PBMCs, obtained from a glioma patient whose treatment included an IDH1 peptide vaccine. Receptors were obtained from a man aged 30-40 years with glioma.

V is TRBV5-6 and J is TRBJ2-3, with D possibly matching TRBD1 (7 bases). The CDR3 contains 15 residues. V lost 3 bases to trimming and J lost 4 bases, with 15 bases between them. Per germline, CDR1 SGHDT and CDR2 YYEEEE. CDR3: CASSWAGTVSDTQYF. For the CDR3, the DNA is TGTGCCAGCAGCTGGGCGGGGACAGTGTCAGATACGCAGTATTTT.

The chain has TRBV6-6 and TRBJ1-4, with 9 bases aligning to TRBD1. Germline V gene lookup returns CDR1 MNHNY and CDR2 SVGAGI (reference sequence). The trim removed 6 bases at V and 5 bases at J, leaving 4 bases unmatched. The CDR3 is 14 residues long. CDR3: CASRSGTGNEKLFF. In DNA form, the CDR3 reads TGTGCCAGCAGGTCCGGGACAGGGAATGAAAAACTGTTTTTT.

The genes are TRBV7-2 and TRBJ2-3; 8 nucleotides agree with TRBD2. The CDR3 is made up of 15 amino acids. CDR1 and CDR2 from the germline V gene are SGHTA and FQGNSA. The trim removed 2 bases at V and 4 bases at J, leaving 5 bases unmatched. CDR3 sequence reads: CASSLSAGVPDTQYF. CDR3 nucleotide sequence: TGTGCCAGCAGCTTATCAGCGGGAGTGCCAGATACGCAGTATTTT. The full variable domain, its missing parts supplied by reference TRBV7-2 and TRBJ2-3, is GAGVSQSPSNKVTEKGKDVELRCDPISGHTALYWYRQSLGQGLEFLIYFQGNSAPDKSGLPSDRFSAERTGGSVSTLTIQRTQQEDSAVYLCASSLSAGVPDTQYFGPGTRLTVL.

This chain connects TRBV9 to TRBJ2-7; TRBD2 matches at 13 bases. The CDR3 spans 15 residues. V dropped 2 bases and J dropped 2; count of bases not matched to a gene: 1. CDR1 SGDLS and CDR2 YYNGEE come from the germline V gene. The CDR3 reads CASSVGLAGTYEQYF. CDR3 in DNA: TGTGCCAGCAGCGTGGGACTAGCGGGGACCTACGAGCAGTACTTC. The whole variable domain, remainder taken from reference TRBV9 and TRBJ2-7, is DSGVTQTPKHLITATGQRVTLRCSPRSGDLSVYWYQQSLDQGLQFLIQYYNGEERAKGNILERFSAQQFPDLHSELNLSSLELGDSALYFCASSVGLAGTYEQYFGPGTRLTVT.

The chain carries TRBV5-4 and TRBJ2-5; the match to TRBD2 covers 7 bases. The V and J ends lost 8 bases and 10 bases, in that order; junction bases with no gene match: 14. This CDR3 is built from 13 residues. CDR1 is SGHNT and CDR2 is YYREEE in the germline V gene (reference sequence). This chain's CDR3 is CASGGDLIGDQYF. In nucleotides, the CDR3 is TGTGCCAGTGGGGGGGACCTCATAGGGGACCAGTACTTC.

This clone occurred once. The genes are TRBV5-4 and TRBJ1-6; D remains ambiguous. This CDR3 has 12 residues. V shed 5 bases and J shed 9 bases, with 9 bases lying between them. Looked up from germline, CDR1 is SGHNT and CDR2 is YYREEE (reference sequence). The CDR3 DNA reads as TGTGCCAGCAGTACAGTGACTTCACCCCTCCACTTT. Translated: CASSTVTSPLHF.

The CDR3 sequence is CATSRVSEGRWGTEAFF. CDR3 bases: TGTGCCACCAGCAGAGTCTCTGAGGGACGGTGGGGCACTGAAGCTTTCTTT. The genes are TRBV15 and TRBJ1-1; weak D call: TRBD1 (5 bases). The V gene lost 1 base and the J gene lost 4 bases, with 19 bases spanning the gap. This CDR3 is 17 amino acids long. From germline, CDR1 is LNHNV and CDR2 YYDKDF (reference sequence). The whole variable domain, filled in from reference TRBV15 and TRBJ1-1, reads DAMVIQNPRYQVTQFGKPVTLSCSQTLNHNVMYWYQQKSSQAPKLLFHYYDKDFNNEADTPDNFQSRRPNTSFCFLDIRSPGLGDTAMYLCATSRVSEGRWGTEAFFGQGTRLTVV.

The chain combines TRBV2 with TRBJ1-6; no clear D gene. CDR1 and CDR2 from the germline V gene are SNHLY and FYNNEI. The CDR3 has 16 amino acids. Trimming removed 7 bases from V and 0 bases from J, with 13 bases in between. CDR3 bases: TGTGCCAGCAAGGACTTACGGAGCTCCTATAATTCACCCCTCCACTTT. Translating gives CASKDLRSSYNSPLHF.

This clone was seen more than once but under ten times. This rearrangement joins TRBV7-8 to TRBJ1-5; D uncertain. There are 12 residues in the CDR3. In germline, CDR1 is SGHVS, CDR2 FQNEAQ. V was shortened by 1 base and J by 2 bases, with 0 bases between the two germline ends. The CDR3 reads CASSLGNQPQHF. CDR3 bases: TGTGCCAGCAGCTTAGGCAATCAGCCCCAGCATTTT.

This chain's CDR3 is CASSPLGQGNGYTF. The CDR3 bases are TGTGCCAGCAGCCCTCTGGGACAGGGAAATGGCTACACCTTC. This chain uses TRBV7-8 with TRBJ1-2; 9 bases line up with TRBD1. Germline V gene sequence: CDR1 SGHVS, CDR2 FQNEAQ. V trimming: 5 bases; J trimming: 6 bases; junction bases outside the gene matches: 7. The CDR3 spans 14 residues.